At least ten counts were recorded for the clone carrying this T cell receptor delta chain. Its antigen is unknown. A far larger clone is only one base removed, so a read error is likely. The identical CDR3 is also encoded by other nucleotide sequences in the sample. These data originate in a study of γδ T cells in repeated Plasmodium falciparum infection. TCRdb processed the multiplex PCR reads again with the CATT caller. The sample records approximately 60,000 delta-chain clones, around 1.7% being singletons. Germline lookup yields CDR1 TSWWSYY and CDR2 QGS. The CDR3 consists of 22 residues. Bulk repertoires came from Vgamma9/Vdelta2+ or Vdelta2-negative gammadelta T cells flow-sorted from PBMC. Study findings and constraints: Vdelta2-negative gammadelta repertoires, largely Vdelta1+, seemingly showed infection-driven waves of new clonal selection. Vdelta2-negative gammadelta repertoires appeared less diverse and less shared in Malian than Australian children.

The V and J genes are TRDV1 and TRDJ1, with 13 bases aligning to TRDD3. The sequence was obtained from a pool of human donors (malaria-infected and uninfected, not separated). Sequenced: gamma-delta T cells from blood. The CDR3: CALGELGSSRTGGYVDTDKLIF. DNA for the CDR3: TGTGCCCTTGGGGAACTGGGATCAAGTCGTACTGGGGGATACGTCGACACCGATAAACTCATCTTT.